These T cell receptor beta chains were read from a single sample in a study of identical twins. From the 5' RACE reads, TCRdb called clonotypes with MiXCR, one entry per CDR3 protein. The sample has around 510,000 distinct CDR3 sequences; roughly an eighth are singletons. This sample also appeared in a second study, on yellow fever vaccine responses in identical twins.

Sequenced input: CD4+ T cells sorted from blood. The receptor set was obtained from a woman aged 18-29 years in good health. CDR3s include the opening cysteine and the closing phenylalanine or tryptophan. D genes are given only for firm matches. The listing skips clone size in some rows; elsewhere it reads once, few, many or a size class.

D gene	clone size	CDR3 length	J gene	V gene	CDR3 protein	CDR3 DNA
NA	NA	15	TRBJ2-1	TRBV18	CASSPRRGSYNEQFF	TGTGCCAGCTCACCACGCAGGGGATCCTACAATGAGCAGTTCTTC
TRBD2	many	15	TRBJ2-2	TRBV11-2	CASTPEAGGVGELFF	TGTGCCAGCACCCCAGAGGCGGGAGGGGTCGGGGAGCTGTTTTTT
NA	many	13	TRBJ2-5	TRBV12-3/TRBV12-4	CASSVTEEETQYF	TGTGCCAGCAGTGTGACAGAGGAAGAGACCCAGTACTTC
NA	NA	13	TRBJ2-7	TRBV6-2/TRBV6-3	CASNPDKSYEQYF	TGTGCCAGCAATCCCGACAAATCCTACGAGCAGTACTTC
TRBD1	many	14	TRBJ2-7	TRBV12-3/TRBV12-4	CASRRDSVRYEQYF	TGTGCCAGCCGCCGGGACAGCGTCCGCTACGAGCAGTACTTC
NA	few	15	TRBJ2-1	TRBV6-1	CASSSTGGEGFEQFF	TGTGCCAGCAGCAGCACGGGGGGCGAAGGATTTGAGCAGTTCTTC
TRBD2	few	17	TRBJ2-3	TRBV18	CASSPPTGTSGTDTQYF	TGTGCCAGCTCACCTCCTACCGGGACTAGCGGCACAGATACGCAGTATTTT
NA	few	16	TRBJ2-5	TRBV7-8	CASSLERLTPQETQYF	TGTGCCAGCAGCTTAGAGCGTTTGACACCGCAAGAGACCCAGTACTTC
TRBD1	NA	14	TRBJ2-1	TRBV6-5	CASSYGAGGVEQFF	TGTGCCAGCAGTTACGGGGCAGGGGGCGTTGAGCAGTTCTTC
TRBD2	few	18	TRBJ2-1	TRBV20-1	CSARGGMASDRSYNEQFF	TGCAGTGCTAGGGGGGGGATGGCTAGCGATAGGTCCTACAATGAGCAGTTCTTC
TRBD1	NA	14	TRBJ2-2	TRBV29-1	CSAAGTGRTGELFF	TGCAGCGCGGCGGGGACAGGGCGGACCGGGGAGCTGTTTTTT
TRBD2	many	14	TRBJ2-7	TRBV28	CASSLGGTAYEQYF	TGTGCCAGCAGTTTGGGGGGGACCGCCTACGAGCAGTACTTC
NA	once	12	TRBJ2-7	TRBV20-1	CSASWDSYEQYF	TGCAGTGCTAGTTGGGATTCCTACGAGCAGTACTTC
NA	NA	14	TRBJ2-5	TRBV28	CASSSPGAAETQYF	TGTGCCAGCAGTTCACCAGGGGCAGCAGAGACCCAGTACTTC
TRBD1	few	16	TRBJ2-3	TRBV5-1	CASSPLGTGSTYTQYF	TGCGCCAGCAGCCCCTTGGGGACAGGGAGTACCTATACGCAGTATTTT
NA	NA	12	TRBJ2-1	TRBV3-1	CASSQAANPQFF	TGTGCCAGCAGCCAAGCGGCGAACCCCCAGTTCTTC
TRBD1	NA	15	TRBJ1-1	TRBV5-1	CASSSGQGKNTEAFF	TGCGCCAGCAGCTCGGGACAGGGGAAGAACACTGAAGCTTTCTTT
NA	few	18	TRBJ2-6	TRBV11-1	CASSLTSPTGSGANVLTF	TGTGCCAGCAGCTTAACTTCCCCTACAGGCTCCGGGGCCAACGTCCTGACTTTC
NA	few	13	TRBJ1-3	TRBV12-3/TRBV12-4	CASRNSPGNTIYF	TGTGCCAGCAGGAACTCCCCAGGAAACACCATATATTTT
TRBD2	few	15	TRBJ2-2	TRBV28	CASSWGRVNTGELFF	TGTGCCAGCAGTTGGGGGAGGGTGAACACCGGGGAGCTGTTTTTT
TRBD1	NA	18	TRBJ2-6	TRBV5-6	CASSLVDRGASGANVLTF	TGTGCCAGCAGCTTGGTGGACAGGGGGGCCTCTGGGGCCAACGTCCTGACTTTC
NA	NA	13	TRBJ1-5	TRBV12-5	CASGRNSNQPQHF	TGTGCTAGTGGGAGAAATAGCAATCAGCCCCAGCATTTT
TRBD2	few	16	TRBJ2-1	TRBV7-2	CASSPQGSGRWDEQFF	TGTGCCAGCAGCCCCCAGGGTAGCGGGAGATGGGATGAGCAGTTCTTC